Listed here is a single T cell receptor (beta chain). Its antigen is not known. Unmatched junction bases numbered 17, after V lost 5 bases and J lost 3 bases. The CDR3 loop spans 18 amino acids. CDR1 is SEHNR, CDR2 FQNEAQ, per germline (reference sequence). This sample was taken from a study of cytomegalovirus exposure and HLA in healthy donors. Nominally healthy donors provided the samples, though records likely missed some immune exposures. The PCR had 60 Vbeta and 13 Jbeta primers. Clones were sequenced by immunoSEQ multiplex PCR, and TCRdb holds only the in-frame ones, with some missing. The sample holds around 160,000 clones, roughly two thirds seen once. Points from the study as a whole: Presence/absence analysis assumed near-uniform sequencing depth across donors. Owing to their indistinguishability, certain V segments, notably TRBV6-2 and TRBV6-3, were excluded. Sequencing artifact likely explains a cluster of highly shared sequence variants.

The origin of this receptor is a woman aged 18-30 years in good health and CMV-seropositive. The chain links TRBV7-9 to TRBJ2-7; 9 nucleotides align to TRBD1. The sequenced sample consisted of PBMCs. The CDR3 DNA reads TGTGCCAGCAGCAAAGTGATGCGGGACAGGGTCTACGGCTACGAGCAGTACTTC. Protein product: CASSKVMRDRVYGYEQYF.